Detailed here is one T cell receptor beta chain. The sample belongs to a study of OX40 agonist ivuxolimab in advanced cancers. Method: immunoSEQ multiplex PCR; TCRdb's copy keeps in-frame clones and lacks some. The sample consists of about 110,000 clones, about 92% of them appearing once. CDR1 is MDHEN, CDR2 SYDVKM, per germline. Trimming took 4 bases from V and 4 from J; bases not matched to a gene: 13. The CDR3 totals 19 residues. Sequenced material: CD4+ or CD8+ T cells sorted from blood, taken in a trial of the OX40 agonist ivuxolimab. The clonotype was recovered from an adult with an advanced solid tumor such as melanoma, head and neck, liver or kidney cancer. This chain links TRBV28 with TRBJ2-2; 12 bases align to TRBD2. The CDR3 loop is CASSSPPRLAGVGTGELFF. The CDR3 DNA is TGTGCCAGCAGTTCCCCTCCTCGACTAGCGGGAGTTGGCACCGGGGAGCTGTTTTTT.